The sample holds one count of the clone carrying this T cell receptor beta chain. These data belong to a study of blood T cell repertoires in COVID-19. About the research overall: Both acute and convalescent COVID-19 samples were obtained from the United States, Italy and Spain. PBMCs, B-cell-depleted T cells, or T cells were the source of the cDNA or gDNA that made up the material.

In the original analysis: Estimated nucleated cell counts came from reference gene primer amplification. Profiling relied on immunoSEQ multiplex PCR, and the TCRdb table lists in-frame clones only, not all of them. For V, J and clone size, that table is used; D and trimming come from the DNA. This sample carries some 87,000 clones, roughly 80% of them seen once, and the ten largest clones take about 24%. The CDR3 sequence is 17 residues long. Germline-derived CDR1 and CDR2 are SGHNT and YYREEE (reference sequence). The V and J ends lost 1 base and 4 bases, in that order; junction bases with no gene match: 7.

This TCR was sampled from a human donor in a cohort sampled during active COVID-19. The sequenced material came from peripheral blood. This chain links TRBV5-4 with TRBJ2-2; 10 positions agree with TRBD2. The CDR3 region has the DNA TGTGCCAGCAGCTTGCAGCGGGGGGGCCGCGGCACCGGGGAGCTGTTTTTT. Its translation is CASSLQRGGRGTGELFF. The complete variable domain, with remaining parts taken from reference TRBV5-4 and TRBJ2-2, reads ETGVTQSPTHLIKTRGQQVTLRCSSQSGHNTVSWYQQALGQGPQFIFQYYREEENGRGNFPPRFSGLQFPNYSSELNVNALELDDSALYLCASSLQRGGRGTGELFFGEGSRLTVL.